Described below is a single TCR beta chain sequence and its context. The record originates from a study of identical twins. One entry per CDR3 protein results from TCRdb running MiXCR on the 5' RACE reads. This sample has approximately 470,000 distinct CDR3 sequences, with approximately 14% found just once. CDR1 and CDR2 (germline): GTSNPN, SVGIG (reference sequence). CDR3 size: 15 residues. The ends lost 3 bases at V and 3 bases at J; junction bases unmatched: 7. These same records also appear under a second study, on yellow fever vaccine responses in identical twins.

This sequence originates from a woman under 30 in good health. The V and J genes are TRBV30 and TRBJ2-7; 11 nucleotides match TRBD2. Sequencing was done on a sample of CD4+ T cells sorted from blood. Here the CDR3 reads CAWSGTSGGYYEQYF. The CDR3 DNA reads TGTGCCTGGAGCGGAACTAGCGGGGGATACTACGAGCAGTACTTC. The whole variable domain, filled in from reference TRBV30 and TRBJ2-7, reads SQTIHQWPATLVQPVGSPLSLECTVEGTSNPNLYWYRQAAGRGLQLLFYSVGIGQISSEVPQNLSASRPQDRQFILSSKKLLLSDSGFYLCAWSGTSGGYYEQYFGPGTRLTVT.